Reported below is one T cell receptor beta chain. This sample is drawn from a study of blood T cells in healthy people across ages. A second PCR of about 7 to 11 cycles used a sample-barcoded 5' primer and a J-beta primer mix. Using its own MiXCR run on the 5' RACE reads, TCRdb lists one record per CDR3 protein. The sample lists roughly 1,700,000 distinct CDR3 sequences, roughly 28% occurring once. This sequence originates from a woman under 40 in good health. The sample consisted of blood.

For the CDR3, the DNA is TGCGCCAGCATCTCCGGGGGGCTGGAGACCCAGTACTTC. Translating it yields CASISGGLETQYF. The chain recombines TRBV5-1 with TRBJ2-5, with D possibly matching TRBD2 (7 bases). V dropped 6 bases and J dropped 5 bases, with 14 bases sitting between them. Germline V gives CDR1 SGHRS, CDR2 YFSETQ. This CDR3 is 13 amino acids long. The whole variable domain, remainder taken from reference TRBV5-1 and TRBJ2-5, is KAGVTQTPRYLIKTRGQQVTLSCSPISGHRSVSWYQQTPGQGLQFLFEYFSETQRNKGNFPGRFSGRQFSNSRSEMNVSTLELGDSALYLCASISGGLETQYFGPGTRLLVL.